This T cell receptor beta chain originates from a study of cytomegalovirus exposure and HLA in healthy donors. Germline V gene lookup returns CDR1 SGHNT and CDR2 YENEEA. This CDR3 region has 14 residues. The germline V and J ends were trimmed by 1 base and 3 bases, with 9 bases remaining between them. Study findings and constraints: Analysis performed later showed TCR beta chains linked to HLA being more clonally expanded than equally common others. The authors enumerated roughly 160 TCR beta chains as linked to cytomegalovirus.

Use of 60 Vbeta and 13 Jbeta primers characterized the PCR. Sequencing used immunoSEQ multiplex PCR; TCRdb keeps in-frame clones, though not all of them. The table lists fewer than 40,000 clones, 84% of them singletons. With regard to this clone: Antigen unknown.

This chain connects TRBV11-3 to TRBJ1-1, with D unresolved. This sequence was found in a woman between 18 and 29 years old in good health and CMV-seronegative. The sequencing sample was made of PBMCs. The CDR3 bases are TGTGCCAGCAGCTTAGCCGCCACGGACACTGAAGCTTTCTTT. The encoded protein is CASSLAATDTEAFF.